This TCR beta chain was identified during a study of cytomegalovirus exposure and HLA in healthy donors. The count of this clone is one. A multiplex PCR was run with 60 Vbeta primers and 13 Jbeta primers. TCRdb's table, derived via immunoSEQ multiplex PCR, lists solely in-frame clones and lacks some. Of more than 140,000 clones listed, roughly 75% are singletons. J gave up 0 bases and V 0 bases, and 5 bases lay outside the gene matches. The V gene's germline CDR1 is SGDLS and CDR2 YYNGEE. CDR3 size: 16 residues. The source of this sequence is a middle-aged man in good health and CMV-seronegative. The material sequenced was PBMCs. The gene calls are TRBV9 and TRBJ1-1; 7 bases are a match to TRBD1. For the CDR3, the DNA is TGTGCCAGCAGCGTAGGGACAGGTAACATGAACACTGAAGCTTTCTTT. Translating it yields CASSVGTGNMNTEAFF.